What follows describes a single T cell receptor beta chain. Repertoires were generated with immunoSEQ multiplex PCR, while TCRdb's copy carries only in-frame clones and drops some. The table has approximately 240,000 clones, 80% to 90% seen once; the top ten hold 3% to 4%. This sample stems from a study of blood T cell repertoires in COVID-19. Those enrolled, adults aged 18 to 89 years, came from roughly 23 US areas. Cohorts were based on clinical histories the participants reported. V dropped 4 bases and J dropped 0 bases, with 11 bases sitting between them. Germline assignment: CDR1 SGHKS and CDR2 YYEKEE (reference sequence). CDR3 size: 15 residues.

The gene calls are TRBV5-5 and TRBJ1-5; no clear D. The sequence was collected from a woman aged 18-29 years in a cohort exposed to, infected with or recovered from COVID-19 (not recorded which). Sample: PBMCs or T cells enriched from blood (not recorded which). The CDR3 nucleotides are TGTGCCAGCAGCCCGGAGGTGTATAGCAATCAGCCCCAGCATTTT. Amino acids: CASSPEVYSNQPQHF.